This T cell receptor (beta chain) is from a study of T cells after yellow fever vaccination. TCR cDNA was made by 5'RACE template switching, adding a universal primer site and UMIs. In TCRdb, the 5' RACE reads were re-called with MiXCR into one record per CDR3 protein. The sample holds some 250,000 distinct CDR3 sequences; 3.6% are singletons and the top ten take about a fifth. Findings of the study overall: Subsequent booster samples again held most clones from primary vaccination (under 98% CD4, roughly 90% CD8).

This clonotype was observed many times. No antigen is known for it. Germline trimming cut 5 bases from V and 5 bases from J; bases unmatched to any gene: 6. The V gene's germline CDR1 is SEHNR and CDR2 FQNEAQ (reference sequence). There are 14 residues in the CDR3. The clonotype was recovered from a man younger than 35 who received the YFV17D yellow fever vaccine. The sample in question was PBMCs, obtained 15 days after the yellow fever booster vaccination. The chain carries TRBV7-9 and TRBJ1-2, with TRBD1 identical over 9 bases. CDR3 in amino acids: CASSDRDRVYGYTF. As DNA, the CDR3 is TGTGCCAGCAGCGACCGGGACAGGGTGTATGGCTACACCTTC. The entire variable domain, with the rest obtained from reference TRBV7-9 and TRBJ1-2, is as follows: DTGVSQNPRHKITKRGQNVTFRCDPISEHNRLYWYRQTLGQGPEFLTYFQNEAQLEKSRLLSDRFSAERPKGSFSTLEIQRTEQGDSAMYLCASSDRDRVYGYTFGSGTRLTVV.